A single sample gave rise to the 21 T cell receptor beta chains below, sequenced in a study of blood T cell repertoires in COVID-19. This table comes from immunoSEQ multiplex PCR, and its TCRdb copy is limited to in-frame clones, with some not included. The sample includes a few hundred thousand clones, roughly 88% seen only once; the top ten take 5.5% to 8%. The material sequenced was peripheral blood. These TCRs come from a woman in her thirties who had recovered from COVID-19.

The chain employs TRBV7-2 and TRBJ1-5, with 8 bases identical to TRBD1. Trimming cost V 3 bases and J 0 bases; bases outside gene matches: 4. This CDR3 has 16 amino acids. Germline CDR1 SGHTA, CDR2 FQGNSA. The CDR3 loop reads CASSFRGQGSNQPQHF. In DNA form, the CDR3 reads TGTGCCAGCAGCTTCAGGGGGCAGGGTAGCAATCAGCCCCAGCATTTT.

The chain is built from TRBV6-5 and TRBJ2-2, with 8 bases aligning to TRBD2. CDR1 is MNHEY and CDR2 is SVGAGI in the germline V gene. The length of the CDR3 is 16 residues. V gave up 0 bases and J gave up 7 bases; unmatched junction bases: 7. The CDR3 DNA reads TGTGCCAGCAGTTACTCTAGCGGGGAAGTACTCGGGGAGCTGTTTTTT. This codes for CASSYSSGEVLGELFF.

The chain links TRBV19 to TRBJ1-5; 8 bases are shared with TRBD1. The CDR3 has 14 residues. In germline, CDR1 is LNHDA, CDR2 SQIVND (reference sequence). With V trimmed by 8 bases and J by 1 base, 4 bases remained unmatched. The CDR3 nucleotides read TGTGCCAGTGCCCGACAGGGGAGCAATCAGCCCCAGCATTTT. This gives the protein CASARQGSNQPQHF.

The chain joins TRBV7-6 to TRBJ2-2; 8 bases align to TRBD1. The CDR3 has 18 residues. The V gene's germline CDR1 is SGHVS and CDR2 FNYEAQ. V was clipped by 2 bases and J by 1 base; unmatched bases: 9. Here the CDR3 reads CASSLILTGTGNTGELFF. The CDR3 DNA follows: TGTGCCAGCAGCTTAATTCTAACCGGGACAGGGAACACCGGGGAGCTGTTTTTT.

This clone was seen a handful of times. This chain links TRBV10-3 with TRBJ1-1; weak D call: TRBD1 (6 bases). Trimming shortened V by 4 bases and J by 1 base, and 16 bases separated the two germline ends. Germline V CDR1 and CDR2: ENHRY, SYGVKD. The CDR3 contains 16 residues. The CDR3 here is CAISGGGGAGNTEAFF. DNA of the CDR3: TGTGCCATCAGTGGTGGTGGGGGGGCAGGGAACACTGAAGCTTTCTTT.

This clone has only a few counts. In nucleotides, the CDR3 is TGTGCCACCAGCAGGTTCCTGGGGACAGGGAGCTCCTACGAGCAGTACTTC. Residues: CATSRFLGTGSSYEQYF. The chain links TRBV15 to TRBJ2-7, with 9 nucleotides matching TRBD1. CDR1 and CDR2 from the germline V gene are LNHNV and YYDKDF (reference sequence). This CDR3 comprises 17 residues. Trimming removed 3 bases from V and 0 bases from J; junction bases left unmatched: 9.

CDR3 DNA: TGTGCCAGCAGAGCCCCGACAGGGAGCAATCAGCCCCAGCATTTT. Its translation: CASRAPTGSNQPQHF. V gene TRBV6-5 combines with J gene TRBJ1-5; 7 bases match TRBD1. V gave up 6 bases and J gave up 1 base; unmatched junction bases: 6. Looked up from germline, CDR1 is MNHEY and CDR2 is SVGAGI. The CDR3 sequence is 15 residues long.

The rearrangement links TRBV11-2 to TRBJ2-7; D may be TRBD2 (5 bases). Trimming stripped 5 bases from V and 0 bases from J, with 17 bases between. Germline values: CDR1 SGHAT, CDR2 FQNNGV. This CDR3 has 16 residues. CDR3 nucleotides: TGTGCCAGCAGCCAGAGCCCAACCGGGGTCTCCTACGAGCAGTACTTC. Residues: CASSQSPTGVSYEQYF.

The rearrangement uses TRBV18 and TRBJ1-6, with a tentative D call TRBD1 (5 bases). CDR3 size: 15 residues. Trimming removed 5 bases from V and 7 bases from J, with 15 bases in between. The V gene's germline CDR1 is KGHSH and CDR2 LQKENI. The CDR3 spells CASSSGPGGNSPLHF. CDR3 bases: TGTGCCAGCTCATCCGGCCCGGGGGGGAATTCACCCCTCCACTTT.

V usage is TRBV18 and J usage is TRBJ2-1; 7 nucleotides line up with TRBD1. CDR3 length equals 14 residues. Germline CDR1 reads KGHSH; CDR2 reads LQKENI. Trimming removed 3 bases from V and 6 bases from J; junction bases left unmatched: 5. CDR3 protein: CASSPGQAINEQFF. In nucleotides, the CDR3 is TGTGCCAGCTCACCTGGACAGGCCATCAATGAGCAGTTCTTC.

The rearrangement links TRBV28 to TRBJ1-2; 7 nucleotides agree with TRBD1. The CDR3 contains 13 residues. Per the germline V gene, CDR1 is MDHEN and CDR2 is SYDVKM. With V trimmed by 6 bases and J by 8 bases, 9 bases remained unmatched. In nucleotides, the CDR3 is TGTGCCAGCAGCACCAACACAGGGGAAGGCTACACCTTC. Translated, it gives CASSTNTGEGYTF.

The V call is TRBV28, the J call TRBJ1-5; no firm D call. There are 12 residues in the CDR3. Between the trimmed V and J ends, which lost 5 bases and 5 bases, there was a span of 7 bases. CDR1 is MDHEN, CDR2 SYDVKM, per germline. Here the CDR3 reads CASSIVDQPQHF. In nucleotides, the CDR3 is TGTGCCAGCAGTATAGTGGATCAGCCCCAGCATTTT.

The rearrangement uses TRBV5-4 and TRBJ2-1; 11 nucleotides line up with TRBD1. The V segment lost 4 bases and the J segment 11 bases; nucleotides outside the gene matches: 14. Germline V gene lookup returns CDR1 SGHNT and CDR2 YYREEE (reference sequence). This CDR3 comprises 16 residues. The CDR3 DNA sequence: TGTGCCAGCAGCCCCACTCCGGGACAGGGGGATGGGAAGCAGTTCTTC. It codes for CASSPTPGQGDGKQFF.

This chain connects TRBV24-1 to TRBJ2-7; 7 nucleotides align to TRBD1. The CDR3 runs to 13 residues. Germline lookup yields CDR1 KGHDR and CDR2 SFDVKD. V trimming: 3 bases; J trimming: 6 bases; junction bases outside the gene matches: 4. The CDR3, as DNA: TGTGCCACCAGTGATGAGAACAGGGGCGAGCAGTACTTC. Translating gives CATSDENRGEQYF.

The gene calls are TRBV27 and TRBJ1-4; D gene unclear. V was cut by 3 bases and J by 3 bases, with 8 bases left in between. The germline V gene has CDR1 MNHEY and CDR2 SMNVEV (reference sequence). The CDR3 contains 14 residues. CDR3 sequence reads: CASSFQFSNEKLFF. CDR3 nucleotide sequence: TGTGCCAGCAGTTTCCAGTTCTCTAATGAAAAACTGTTTTTT.

A note on this clone: The same CDR3 also results from other DNA sequences found in this sample. J is TRBJ1-1 and V is TRBV29-1, with D tentatively TRBD1 (6 bases). CDR1 SQVTM and CDR2 ANQGSEA come from the germline V gene. V lost 4 bases, J lost 0 bases, and 12 bases lay in between. CDR3 length equals 14 residues. The CDR3 bases are TGCAGCGTTGGGAGGGGGACTATGAACACTGAAGCTTTCTTT. It yields the protein CSVGRGTMNTEAFF.

This clone appeared a single time. V gene TRBV11-3 combines with J gene TRBJ2-7; perhaps TRBD2 as D (6 bases). V was cut by 4 bases and J by 5 bases, with 12 bases left in between. The germline gives CDR1 SGHNT, CDR2 YENEEA. This CDR3 is built from 13 residues. The CDR3, as DNA: TGTGCCAGCAGCTCCGGGAGTAGAAACGAGCAGTACTTC. Protein sequence: CASSSGSRNEQYF.

This clone was seen once. The chain is built from TRBV18 and TRBJ2-2; tentative D call: TRBD1 (6 bases). The germline V gene has CDR1 KGHSH and CDR2 LQKENI. CDR3 size: 15 residues. V was cut by 3 bases and J by 4 bases, with 12 bases left in between. DNA of the CDR3: TGTGCCAGCTCACCCCACAGGGAGAGCACCGGGGAGCTGTTTTTT. It specifies CASSPHRESTGELFF.

This clone was seen more than once but under ten times. The chain recombines TRBV3-1 (or the pseudogene TRBV3-2) with TRBJ1-1; 7 nucleotides align to TRBD1. The germline gives CDR1 LGHDT, CDR2 YNNKEL (reference sequence). The CDR3 is 15 residues long. V lost 4 bases to trimming and J lost 1 base; unmatched junction nucleotides: 6. This CDR3 reads CASSPEPGGNTEAFF. In DNA form, the CDR3 reads TGTGCCAGCAGCCCAGAACCAGGGGGGAACACTGAAGCTTTCTTT.

This clone has a single count. This chain uses TRBV10-3 with TRBJ2-3, with 8 bases fitting TRBD1. With V trimmed by 8 bases and J by 1 base, 8 bases remained unmatched. This CDR3 has 15 residues. Germline-derived CDR1 and CDR2 are ENHRY and SYGVKD. The CDR3 nucleotides read TGTGCCATCGGCATCCCGGGACAGGGCACAGATACGCAGTATTTT. Translation: CAIGIPGQGTDTQYF.

V usage is TRBV6-6 and J usage is TRBJ2-7, with 11 bases matching TRBD1. CDR3 size: 15 residues. Germline CDR1 reads MNHNY; CDR2 reads SVGAGI (reference sequence). The ends lost 5 bases at V and 5 bases at J; junction bases unmatched: 8. The CDR3 DNA is TGTGCCAGCAGTAATTCGGACAGGGGGCCCCACGAGCAGTACTTC. It specifies CASSNSDRGPHEQYF.